This passage covers 15 T cell receptor beta chains from one sample sequenced in a study of blood T cell repertoires in COVID-19. Profiled with immunoSEQ multiplex PCR; TCRdb holds only in-frame clones, not every one. The sample lists some 150,000 clones, just under 85% occurring once. The sequenced sample consisted of peripheral blood. The receptor source for this set is a woman in her forties with active or convalescent COVID-19.

The chain recombines TRBV30 with TRBJ2-1, with 8 nucleotides matching TRBD1. V gave up 7 bases and J gave up 3 bases; unmatched junction bases: 17. The CDR3 consists of 17 residues. Germline-derived CDR1 and CDR2 are GTSNPN and SVGIG (reference sequence). CDR3 nucleotides: TGTGCCTACGGAGGTGGGAGTGGACAGGGTAGCTACAATGAGCAGTTCTTC. Translating gives CAYGGGSGQGSYNEQFF.

The chain combines TRBV12-3 or TRBV12-4 with TRBJ1-1; a possible D gene is TRBD1 (5 bases). The V gene lost 4 bases and the J gene lost 4 bases, with 7 bases spanning the gap. The length of the CDR3 is 12 residues. The CDR3 is CASSWGGTEAFF. The CDR3 region has the DNA TGTGCCAGCAGTTGGGGCGGCACTGAAGCTTTCTTT.

This chain uses TRBV2 with TRBJ1-4; 8 nucleotides align to TRBD1. This CDR3 is 17 amino acids long. Germline V gene lookup returns CDR1 SNHLY and CDR2 FYNNEI. V was clipped by 2 bases and J by 3 bases; unmatched bases: 8. CDR3 DNA: TGTGCCAGCAGTGAACCTGGCAGGGGGCGATCTAATGAAAAACTGTTTTTT. This encodes CASSEPGRGRSNEKLFF.

This chain uses TRBV30 with TRBJ2-5; 8 nucleotides agree with TRBD1. The CDR3 spans 14 residues. CDR1 and CDR2 (germline): GTSNPN, SVGIG (reference sequence). After removal of 3 bases from V and 3 bases from J, the junction contained 6 bases not matched to a gene. The CDR3 sequence is CAWSLGQGKETQYF. In DNA form, the CDR3 reads TGTGCCTGGAGCCTTGGACAGGGCAAAGAGACCCAGTACTTC.

J is TRBJ1-2 and V is TRBV28; no definite D call. Germline lookup yields CDR1 MDHEN and CDR2 SYDVKM. This CDR3 is 13 amino acids long. The germline V and J ends were trimmed by 1 base and 5 bases, with 8 bases remaining between them. CDR3 sequence (DNA): TGTGCCAGCAGTTTATCAGTCATTTATGGCTACACCTTC. Translating it yields CASSLSVIYGYTF.

This clone was counted once. V and J are TRBV7-2 and TRBJ2-5; 10 bases align to TRBD2. CDR1 and CDR2 (germline): SGHTA, FQGNSA. Losses at the gene ends were 2 bases for V and 5 bases for J; bases not matched to a gene: 5. CDR3 length: 15 amino acids. As DNA, the CDR3 is TGTGCCAGCAGCTTATCGGGTAGCGGGAGGGAGACCCAGTACTTC. This sequence encodes CASSLSGSGRETQYF.

V usage is TRBV5-6 and J usage is TRBJ2-7; D unclear. The CDR3 has 14 amino acids. The V and J ends lost 0 bases and 1 base respectively, with 8 bases between them. The germline V gene has CDR1 SGHDT and CDR2 YYEEEE. The CDR3 region has the DNA TGTGCCAGCAGCTTGGCACCAGTTTCCTACGAGCAGTACTTC. Translation: CASSLAPVSYEQYF.

The chain employs TRBV2 and TRBJ2-1, with 10 nucleotides matching TRBD2. The germline gives CDR1 SNHLY, CDR2 FYNNEI. The CDR3 extends over 14 amino acids. The trim removed 6 bases at V and 2 bases at J, leaving 1 base unmatched. The CDR3 sequence is CASRGTSAYNEQFF. The CDR3 DNA follows: TGTGCCAGCAGGGGGACTAGCGCCTACAATGAGCAGTTCTTC. The full variable domain, in which reference TRBV2 and TRBJ2-1 provide the parts outside the CDR3, is EPEVTQTPSHQVTQMGQEVILRCVPISNHLYFYWYRQILGQKVEFLVSFYNNEISEKSEIFDDQFSVERPDGSNFTLKIRSTKLEDSAMYFCASRGTSAYNEQFFGPGTRLTVL.

The chain carries TRBV7-9 and TRBJ1-3, with unresolved D. CDR3 length: 12 amino acids. V was pared by 3 bases and J by 7 bases, with 7 bases between. CDR1 and CDR2 (germline): SEHNR, FQNEAQ (reference sequence). Written as DNA, the CDR3 is TGTGCCAGCAGCTTTGGGGAGAACACCATATATTTT. Encoded protein: CASSFGENTIYF.

V usage is TRBV28 and J usage is TRBJ1-2, with 11 bases that match TRBD1. Germline V gene data show CDR1 as MDHEN and CDR2 as SYDVKM. The V gene end was trimmed by 5 bases and the J gene end by 5 bases; junction bases not matched to a gene: 7. The CDR3 runs 15 residues. In DNA, the CDR3 is TGTGCCAGCAGTGACATGGGACAGGGGGATTATGGCTACACCTTC. It yields the protein CASSDMGQGDYGYTF.

V is TRBV4-1 and J is TRBJ2-5, with TRBD2 identical over 8 bases. CDR3 length equals 17 residues. The germline gives CDR1 MGHRA, CDR2 YSYEKL. V was clipped by 0 bases and J by 9 bases; unmatched bases: 15. This CDR3 is CASSQDMELAVKRAQYF. In DNA, the CDR3 is TGCGCCAGCAGCCAAGATATGGAACTAGCGGTGAAGAGGGCCCAGTACTTC.

As concerns this clone: Other DNA sequences in the sample encode the same CDR3. V gene TRBV5-1 combines with J gene TRBJ1-5; D uncertain. The ends were cut back, 0 bases at V and 2 bases at J, with 3 bases in the middle. CDR3 size: 13 residues. Germline-derived CDR1 and CDR2 are SGHRS and YFSETQ. The CDR3: CASSLAGNQPQHF. CDR3 DNA sequence: TGCGCCAGCAGCTTGGCGGGCAATCAGCCCCAGCATTTT.

The CDR3 is CASSWGGDTGELFF. CDR3 DNA sequence: TGTGCCAGCAGTTGGGGGGGGGACACCGGGGAGCTGTTTTTT. The rearrangement joins TRBV6-6 to TRBJ2-2; TRBD2 matches at 7 bases. CDR1 MNHNY and CDR2 SVGAGI come from the germline V gene (reference sequence). The CDR3 loop spans 14 amino acids. V was clipped by 4 bases and J by 3 bases; unmatched bases: 2.

In DNA form, the CDR3 reads TGCGCCAGCACAACCGGGGGGCTGGGAGAGCAGTACTTC. Translated, it gives CASTTGGLGEQYF. The chain employs TRBV5-1 and TRBJ2-7; TRBD2 is a possible D gene (7 bases). The CDR3 runs 13 residues. V was trimmed by 6 bases and J by 7 bases, leaving 17 bases between them. Germline V gives CDR1 SGHRS, CDR2 YFSETQ.

The J gene is TRBJ1-1, the V gene TRBV7-2, with D uncertain. CDR1 SGHTA and CDR2 FQGNSA come from the germline V gene. The V gene lost 5 bases and the J gene lost 11 bases, with 15 bases spanning the gap. The CDR3 spans 12 residues. The CDR3 bases are TGTGCCAGCAGCCGTAGTGGGAGTAGCGCTTTCTTT. Encoded protein: CASSRSGSSAFF.